The rows below give T cell receptor beta chains drawn from one sample of a study of CD8 T cells in Susac syndrome. MiXCR, run by TCRdb on the immunoSEQ multiplex PCR reads, gives a single entry per CDR3 protein. Found here are about 130,000 distinct CDR3 sequences, 90% to 95% of them singletons; the top ten hold approximately 0.24%. The sample was CD8+ T cells from PBMCs. Receptor source: a human donor with multiple sclerosis. The CDR3 runs from the conserved cysteine through the conserved F or W. The D gene is left open where the match is weak.

J gene,V gene,CDR3 length,D gene,CDR3 protein
TRBJ1-1,TRBV28,14,.,CASSRALGTTEAFF
TRBJ2-3,TRBV5-6,15,TRBD1,CASSHGTGDTDTQYF
TRBJ1-2,TRBV7-9,14,.,CASSPWTGTDGYTF
TRBJ2-1,TRBV4-3,15,TRBD2,CASGSMAGAVNEQFF
TRBJ2-3,TRBV7-2,18,.,CASSSPAFAGAGTDTQYF
TRBJ2-3,TRBV2,15,.,CASSKETSSTDTQYF
TRBJ2-1,TRBV12-3/TRBV12-4,13,.,CASTDTDYNEQFF
TRBJ2-2,TRBV12-3/TRBV12-4,16,TRBD1,CASSRTGGQNTGELFF
TRBJ2-7,TRBV19,13,.,CASSINTAYEQYF
TRBJ2-3,TRBV11-1,16,.,CASRIARGGAGDTQYF
TRBJ2-7,TRBV9,14,TRBD2,CASSVTSGAYEQYF
TRBJ2-7,TRBV4-1,14,.,CASSQDQDFYEQYF
TRBJ1-1,TRBV7-6,16,.,CASSLFTSGSHDEAFF
TRBJ2-7,TRBV6-2/TRBV6-3,14,TRBD1,CASSWTGPDYEQYF
TRBJ1-1,TRBV2,14,.,CASSEAQGRTEAFF
TRBJ2-1,TRBV27,13,.,CASRPPDRNEQFF
TRBJ2-7,TRBV13,14,.,CASSLGSTRYEQYF